The clone carrying this TCR beta chain was picked up a small number of times. Antigen: not known. The data were taken from a study of T-cell reconstitution after alpha-beta-depleted transplantation in children. Study outcomes and limitations: Diversity and T-cell counts at one year after transplant derived mostly from new T cells.

Germline lookup yields CDR1 MNHEY and CDR2 SMNVEV (reference sequence). This CDR3 spans 15 amino acids. The V gene lost 7 bases and the J gene lost 2 bases, with 15 bases spanning the gap. Researchers prepared the TCRbeta library using unique molecular identifiers, the study reports. TCRdb ran MiXCR on the PCR reads and lists one entry per CDR3 protein. Here the sample spans about 500,000 distinct CDR3 sequences, around 10% being singletons. The rearrangement links TRBV27 to TRBJ2-1; TRBD2 is a possible D gene (6 bases). The specimen was PBMCs, mostly from graft donor cells, collected 180 days after TCRalphabeta/CD19-depleted stem cell transplant. This TCR was sampled from a female patient aged 2-9 years who had a stem cell transplant for aplastic anemia, so the T cells may come from the graft donor. CDR3 residues: CASTDGTSPYNEQFF. The CDR3 bases are TGTGCCAGCACCGACGGGACTTCCCCCTACAATGAGCAGTTCTTC.